The text below deals with one T cell receptor (beta chain). CDR1 SNHLY and CDR2 FYNNEI come from the germline V gene. The CDR3 sequence is 16 residues long. With 6 bases removed from V and 0 bases from J, the gap between germline ends came to 14 bases. This specimen comes from a study of T cell responses to AZD1222 COVID-19 vaccine. Libraries were prepared by immunoSEQ multiplex PCR; TCRdb keeps only in-frame clonotypes and omits some of them. This sample has 90,000 to 100,000 clones, with roughly 90% found just once. V gene TRBV2 combines with J gene TRBJ2-2; D unresolved. The material sequenced was peripheral blood, taken 28 days after the second AZD1222 dose. The clonotype was recovered from an adult who received the AZD1222 COVID-19 vaccine. CDR3 bases: TGTGCCAGCAGCCCCTCGTCCCTATCGAACACCGGGGAGCTGTTTTTT. Its translation is CASSPSSLSNTGELFF.